This TCR beta chain originates from a study of blood T cells in healthy people across ages. Study outcomes and limitations: Long-lived and aged donors differed, with more naive CD4+ cells and higher diversity in the long-lived.

V dropped 6 bases and J dropped 4; count of bases not matched to a gene: 6. The CDR3 contains 15 residues. Using a J-beta primer mix together with a sample-barcoded 5' primer, a second PCR was run for about 6 to 12 cycles. TCRdb passed the 5' RACE reads through MiXCR, listing each CDR3 protein once. The data contain some 930,000 distinct CDR3 sequences, almost 30% of them singletons. Note on this clonotype: Its antigen is unknown.

This same sample was also taken into another study, of T cells of mothers and their children. Per that study: The whole RNA yield was converted to cDNA, around 1.4 ug per 15 ul. Both sample barcodes and 2-4 random nucleotides came from the M1S primer of the second PCR.

The receptor's source is a woman aged 35 to 49 in good health. The sequencing input was blood. The chain links TRBV12-3 or TRBV12-4 to TRBJ2-1; 10 bases match TRBD1. The CDR3 DNA reads TGTGCCAGCAGGGAGACAGGGGGCTTTTACAATGAGCAGTTCTTC. Translating gives CASRETGGFYNEQFF.